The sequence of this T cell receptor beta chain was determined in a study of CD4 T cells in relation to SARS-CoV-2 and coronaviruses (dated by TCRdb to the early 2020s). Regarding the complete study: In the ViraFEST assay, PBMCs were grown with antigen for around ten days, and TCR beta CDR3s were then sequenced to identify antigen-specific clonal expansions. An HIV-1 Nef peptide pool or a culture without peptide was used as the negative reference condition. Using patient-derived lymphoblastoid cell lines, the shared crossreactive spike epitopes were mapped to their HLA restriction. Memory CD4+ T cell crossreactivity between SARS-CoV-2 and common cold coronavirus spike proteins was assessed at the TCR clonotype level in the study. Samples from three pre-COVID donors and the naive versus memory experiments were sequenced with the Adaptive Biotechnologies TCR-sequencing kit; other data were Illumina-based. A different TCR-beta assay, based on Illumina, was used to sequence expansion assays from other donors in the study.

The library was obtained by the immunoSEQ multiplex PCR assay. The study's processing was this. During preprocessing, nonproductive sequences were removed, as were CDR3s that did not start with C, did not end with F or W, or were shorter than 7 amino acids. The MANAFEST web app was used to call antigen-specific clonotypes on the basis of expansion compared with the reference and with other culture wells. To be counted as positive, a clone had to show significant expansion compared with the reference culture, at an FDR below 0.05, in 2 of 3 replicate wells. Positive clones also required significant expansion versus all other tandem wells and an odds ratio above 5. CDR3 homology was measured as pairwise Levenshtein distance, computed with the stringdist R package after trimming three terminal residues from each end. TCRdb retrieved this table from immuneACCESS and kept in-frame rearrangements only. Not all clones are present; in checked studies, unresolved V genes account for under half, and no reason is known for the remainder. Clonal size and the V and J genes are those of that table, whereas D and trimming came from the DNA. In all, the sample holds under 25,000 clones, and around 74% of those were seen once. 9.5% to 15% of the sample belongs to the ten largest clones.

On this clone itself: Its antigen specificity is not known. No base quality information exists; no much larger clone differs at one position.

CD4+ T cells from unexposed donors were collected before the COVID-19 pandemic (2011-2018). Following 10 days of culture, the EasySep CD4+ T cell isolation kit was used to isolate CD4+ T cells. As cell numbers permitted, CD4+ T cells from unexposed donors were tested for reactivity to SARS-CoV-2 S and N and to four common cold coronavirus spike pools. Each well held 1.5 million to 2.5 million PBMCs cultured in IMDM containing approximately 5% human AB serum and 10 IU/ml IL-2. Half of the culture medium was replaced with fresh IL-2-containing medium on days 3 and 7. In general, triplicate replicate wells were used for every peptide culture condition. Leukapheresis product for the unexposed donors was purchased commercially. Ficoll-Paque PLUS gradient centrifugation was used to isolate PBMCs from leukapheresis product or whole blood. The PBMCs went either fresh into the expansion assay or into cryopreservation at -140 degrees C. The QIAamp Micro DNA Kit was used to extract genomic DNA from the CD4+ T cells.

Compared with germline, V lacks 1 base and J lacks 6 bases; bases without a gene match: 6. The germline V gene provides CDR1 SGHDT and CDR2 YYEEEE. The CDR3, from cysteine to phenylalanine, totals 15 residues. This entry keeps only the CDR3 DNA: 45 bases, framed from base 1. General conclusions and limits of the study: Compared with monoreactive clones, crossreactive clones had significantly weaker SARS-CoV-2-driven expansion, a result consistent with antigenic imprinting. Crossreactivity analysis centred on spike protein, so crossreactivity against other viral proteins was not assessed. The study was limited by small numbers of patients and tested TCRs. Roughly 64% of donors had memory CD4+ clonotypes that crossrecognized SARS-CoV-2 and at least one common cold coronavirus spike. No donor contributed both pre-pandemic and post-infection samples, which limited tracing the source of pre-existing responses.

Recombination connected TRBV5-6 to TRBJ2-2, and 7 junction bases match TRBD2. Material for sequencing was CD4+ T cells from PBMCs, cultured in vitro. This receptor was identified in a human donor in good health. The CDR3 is CASSLRAGVPGELFF. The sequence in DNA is TGTGCCAGCAGCTTGAGGGCGGGAGTACCCGGGGAGCTGTTTTTT.